A single sample is the source of the 16 T cell receptor beta chains below, sequenced in a study of blood T cell repertoires in COVID-19. TCRdb keeps only in-frame clones here, not all; method: immunoSEQ multiplex PCR. The sample consists of some 140,000 clones, 75% to 80% of them appearing once. Sequencing was performed on peripheral blood. These receptors were collected from an elderly man with acute or convalescent COVID-19.

The chain couples TRBV2 to TRBJ1-2, with D maybe TRBD1 (6 bases). The CDR3 has 13 amino acids. V lost 4 bases to trimming and J lost 8 bases, with 14 bases between them. Germline V gene lookup returns CDR1 SNHLY and CDR2 FYNNEI. CDR3 nucleotide sequence: TGTGCCAGCAGTGTGGGAACAGGGCTCGGCTACACCTTC. It codes for CASSVGTGLGYTF. The full variable domain, completed using reference TRBV2 and TRBJ1-2, is EPEVTQTPSHQVTQMGQEVILRCVPISNHLYFYWYRQILGQKVEFLVSFYNNEISEKSEIFDDQFSVERPDGSNFTLKIRSTKLEDSAMYFCASSVGTGLGYTFGSGTRLTVV.

J is TRBJ2-5 and V is TRBV24-1; weak D call: TRBD2 (5 bases). Trimming took off 4 bases at V and 10 bases at J, with 12 bases between the two ends. This CDR3 is 12 amino acids long. Per germline, CDR1 KGHDR and CDR2 SFDVKD. The CDR3 sequence: CATSDPLEFQYF. The CDR3 DNA follows: TGTGCCACCAGTGACCCACTAGAATTCCAGTACTTC.

This clone was detected only a few times. V usage is TRBV2 and J usage is TRBJ2-7; 7 positions agree with TRBD1. The CDR3 contains 12 residues. The germline V gene has CDR1 SNHLY and CDR2 FYNNEI. Germline trimming cut 11 bases from V and 0 bases from J; bases unmatched to any gene: 4. The CDR3 loop is CAVRDSSYEQYF. DNA of the CDR3: TGTGCCGTCCGGGACAGCTCCTACGAGCAGTACTTC. The full variable domain, in which reference TRBV2 and TRBJ2-7 provide the parts outside the CDR3, is EPEVTQTPSHQVTQMGQEVILRCVPISNHLYFYWYRQILGQKVEFLVSFYNNEISEKSEIFDDQFSVERPDGSNFTLKIRSTKLEDSAMYFCAVRDSSYEQYFGPGTRLTVT.

This sequence joins TRBV19 and TRBJ2-1; TRBD2 is a possible D gene (5 bases). The V gene's germline CDR1 is LNHDA and CDR2 SQIVND (reference sequence). The V and J ends lost 3 bases and 7 bases respectively, with 16 bases between them. The CDR3 has 15 residues. The CDR3 reads CASSMSWSGGNEQFF. CDR3 DNA: TGTGCCAGTAGTATGTCGTGGTCCGGAGGAAATGAGCAGTTCTTC. Supplemented by reference TRBV19 and TRBJ2-1, the full variable domain reads DGGITQSPKYLFRKEGQNVTLSCEQNLNHDAMYWYRQDPGQGLRLIYYSQIVNDFQKGDIAEGYSVSREKKESFPLTVTSAQKNPTAFYLCASSMSWSGGNEQFFGPGTRLTVL.

The chain has TRBV6-5 and TRBJ1-1; D gene ambiguous. V was clipped by 8 bases and J by 8 bases, with 12 bases between them. This CDR3 spans 11 amino acids. Germline lookup yields CDR1 MNHEY and CDR2 SVGAGI. The CDR3 loop is CASGGYQEAFF. The DNA for the CDR3 is TGTGCCAGCGGAGGGTACCAGGAAGCTTTCTTT.

This clone has more than one count but fewer than ten. The CDR3 coding sequence is TGCGCCAGCAGTGAGTCGGCAAATGGGGAGCTGTTTTTT. This gives the protein CASSESANGELFF. This sequence joins TRBV10-2 and TRBJ2-2; no definite D call. The CDR3 consists of 13 residues. CDR1 and CDR2 (germline): WSHSY, SAAADI. Trimming pared 0 bases from V and 8 bases from J, leaving 7 bases between.

This sequence joins TRBV18 and TRBJ1-1, with 8 bases identical to TRBD1. V trimming: 3 bases; J trimming: 1 base; junction bases outside the gene matches: 10. The CDR3 spans 17 residues. From germline, CDR1 is KGHSH and CDR2 LQKENI. In DNA form, the CDR3 reads TGTGCCAGCTCACCCCCAGGACAGGGCGTGGGGAACACTGAAGCTTTCTTT. It yields the protein CASSPPGQGVGNTEAFF.

The chain employs TRBV6-5 and TRBJ2-7; 7 bases fit TRBD1. Losses at the gene ends were 5 bases for V and 7 bases for J; bases not matched to a gene: 11. CDR1 is MNHEY, CDR2 SVGAGI, per germline. This CDR3 comprises 14 residues. CDR3 in amino acids: CASSPSDRVEEQYF. The CDR3 region has the DNA TGTGCCAGCAGTCCCAGCGACAGGGTCGAGGAGCAGTACTTC.

The V call is TRBV24-1, the J call TRBJ2-2; TRBD1 matches 7 bases. The length of the CDR3 is 14 residues. V shed 6 bases, J shed 4 bases, and the junction held 4 bases outside the gene matches. Germline V gene lookup returns CDR1 KGHDR and CDR2 SFDVKD. In DNA form, the CDR3 reads TGTGCCACCAGTCCGACAGGGTTCACCGGGGAGCTGTTTTTT. Residues: CATSPTGFTGELFF.

The chain links TRBV6-6 to TRBJ2-1, with 8 bases that match TRBD2. The J segment lost 12 bases and the V segment lost 5 bases, leaving 21 bases of the junction unmatched. Germline V gene sequence: CDR1 MNHNY, CDR2 SVGAGI (reference sequence). The CDR3 is 17 residues long. CDR3 sequence (DNA): TGTGCCAGCAGTCCTCTCCATGAGACAGCGGGGGCCCCGGGGCAGTTCTTC. It codes for CASSPLHETAGAPGQFF.

This chain uses TRBV3-1 (or the pseudogene TRBV3-2) with TRBJ2-2; D gene ambiguous. V gave up 1 base and J gave up 7 bases, with 7 bases separating them. The CDR3 extends over 13 amino acids. CDR1 and CDR2 from the germline V gene are LGHDT and YNNKEL (reference sequence). For the CDR3, the DNA is TGTGCCAGCAGCCAAGTGAACGGCGGGGAGCTGTTTTTT. It yields the protein CASSQVNGGELFF.

The J gene is TRBJ2-5, the V gene TRBV28; 11 bases are a match to TRBD1. The CDR3 has 16 residues. CDR1 is MDHEN and CDR2 is SYDVKM in the germline V gene. The junction had 7 bases not matched to a gene; V was cut back by 3 bases and J by 4 bases. The CDR3 loop reads CASSLLGQGARETQYF. The CDR3 DNA is TGTGCCAGCAGTTTGTTAGGACAGGGGGCCAGAGAGACCCAGTACTTC.

The J gene is TRBJ1-4, the V gene TRBV5-6; 8 nucleotides line up with TRBD1. The CDR3 has 14 amino acids. Germline loops: CDR1 SGHDT, CDR2 YYEEEE. Unmatched junction bases numbered 7, after V lost 4 bases and J lost 8 bases. In nucleotides, the CDR3 is TGTGCCAGCAGCCGTGGACAGGGTCAAGAAAAACTGTTTTTT. This sequence encodes CASSRGQGQEKLFF.

The chain couples TRBV27 to TRBJ2-3; 7 bases line up with TRBD1. There are 11 residues in the CDR3. Germline values: CDR1 MNHEY, CDR2 SMNVEV (reference sequence). J gave up 14 bases and V 5 bases, and 7 bases lay outside the gene matches. The CDR3 DNA sequence: TGTGCCAGCAGTGACAGGGAGATCAGGTATTTT. It yields the protein CASSDREIRYF.

J is TRBJ2-7 and V is TRBV7-6; 7 bases line up with TRBD2. Germline assignment: CDR1 SGHVS and CDR2 FNYEAQ. With V trimmed by 0 bases and J by 5 bases, 7 bases remained unmatched. The CDR3 totals 15 residues. In nucleotides, the CDR3 is TGTGCCAGCAGCTTAGCAGCGGGGCCCCCCCACGAGCAGTACGTC. It yields the protein CASSLAAGPPHEQYV.

The rearrangement links TRBV12-3 or TRBV12-4 to TRBJ1-1, with D uncertain. V gave up 7 bases and J gave up 4 bases, with 7 bases separating them. This CDR3 contains 11 residues. In DNA form, the CDR3 reads TGTGCCAGCACTTCCCGCACTGAAGCTTTCTTT. It codes for CASTSRTEAFF.